The rows below give T cell receptor beta chains drawn from one sample of a study of spatial heterogeneity in lung cancer. TCRdb re-called the 5' RACE reads with MiXCR, one entry per CDR3 protein. This table has approximately 40,000 distinct CDR3 sequences, about 13% appearing once. Sequences were derived from PBMCs, sampled at surgery. These receptors came from a male donor with early-stage non-small cell lung cancer. Both conserved end residues are part of each CDR3. Fields, in order: V gene, CDR3 protein.

v_gene: TRBV15
CDR3aa: CATSREQGFADTQYF

v_gene: TRBV9
CDR3aa: CASSVGTSFPDTQYF

v_gene: TRBV7-3
CDR3aa: CASSPYGDGSDTQYF

v_gene: TRBV10-3
CDR3aa: CAISAGTGGSPLHF

v_gene: TRBV5-4
CDR3aa: CASILAGTANYGYTF

v_gene: TRBV5-1
CDR3aa: CASSLGTTSSYNEQFF

v_gene: TRBV20-1
CDR3aa: CSATDRAVTDTQYF

v_gene: TRBV7-6
CDR3aa: CASSSEVAARTDTQYF

v_gene: TRBV28
CDR3aa: CASSPATTSYNEQFF

v_gene: TRBV7-2
CDR3aa: CASSPGGGVATEAFF

v_gene: TRBV29-1
CDR3aa: CSCREELNTEAFF

v_gene: TRBV5-1
CDR3aa: CASSFGGVTDTQYF

v_gene: TRBV9
CDR3aa: CASSRGTSGGPFLEQYF

v_gene: TRBV5-4
CDR3aa: CASSREGRDRGNSPLHF

v_gene: TRBV7-2
CDR3aa: CASSLAEETQYF

v_gene: TRBV12-3/TRBV12-4
CDR3aa: CASSLTGDGQPQHF

v_gene: TRBV5-1
CDR3aa: CASSLSPSSYEQYF

v_gene: TRBV2
CDR3aa: CALRLGTGSHPDTGELFF

v_gene: TRBV28
CDR3aa: CASTPRSLRDYEQYF

v_gene: TRBV6-1
CDR3aa: CATSPYTGTLSGANVLTF

v_gene: TRBV19
CDR3aa: CAGSGTGAGQPQHF

v_gene: TRBV6-5
CDR3aa: CASSYHWDRAGLAGYEQYF

v_gene: TRBV7-3
CDR3aa: CASSSRQGAYEQYF

v_gene: TRBV27
CDR3aa: CASSFGQAIYEQYF

v_gene: TRBV10-3
CDR3aa: CAGGTGTSDGYTF

v_gene: TRBV10-3
CDR3aa: CAISVFVGDTDTQYF

v_gene: TRBV20-1
CDR3aa: CSAAAPYSNQPQHF

v_gene: TRBV28
CDR3aa: CASRAGTYSNTGELFF

v_gene: TRBV29-1
CDR3aa: CSAAEVGDGYTF

v_gene: TRBV29-1
CDR3aa: CSADSGEIQFF

v_gene: TRBV29-1
CDR3aa: CSVEEARLQETQYF

v_gene: TRBV6-1
CDR3aa: CASSERVPGNTIYF

v_gene: TRBV27
CDR3aa: CALSRGYLNSPLHF

v_gene: TRBV3-1
CDR3aa: CASSQEPRGLAASYNEQFF

v_gene: TRBV7-9
CDR3aa: CASSPGRSYEQYF

v_gene: TRBV12-3/TRBV12-4
CDR3aa: CASSRMDYGYTF

v_gene: TRBV6-5
CDR3aa: CASSRPGGELFF

v_gene: TRBV7-9
CDR3aa: CASSLAADGGTEAFF

v_gene: TRBV7-8
CDR3aa: CASSFSGRATGELFF

v_gene: TRBV7-9
CDR3aa: CASSLFSGAGELFF

v_gene: TRBV28
CDR3aa: CASRGDRGYAYGYTF

v_gene: TRBV5-1
CDR3aa: CASSLAGSTQETQYF

v_gene: TRBV7-2
CDR3aa: CASSISGYSYEQYF

v_gene: TRBV6-5
CDR3aa: CASSPQGYQPQHF

v_gene: TRBV20-1
CDR3aa: CSAASGSYEQYF

v_gene: TRBV11-3
CDR3aa: CASSPRLNTGELFF

v_gene: TRBV3-1
CDR3aa: CASSQDRGLHEQYF

v_gene: TRBV12-3/TRBV12-4
CDR3aa: CASSLAVRYGYTF

v_gene: TRBV21-1
CDR3aa: CASSVQAGSYNEQFF